This T cell receptor beta chain was obtained from a study of blood T cell repertoires in COVID-19. Background on the study: The United States, Italy and Spain provided the acute and convalescent COVID-19 samples.

Seattle participants joined during active infection and were tracked over time. Here immunoSEQ multiplex PCR was the method, and the copy in TCRdb shows in-frame clones only, minus some. Found here are 300,000 to 400,000 clones, around 88% of them singletons; the top ten hold under 2%. The CDR3 has 14 amino acids. Germline V gene lookup returns CDR1 MNHEY and CDR2 SVGAGI. V gave up 6 bases and J gave up 6 bases, with 14 bases separating them. The receptor was derived from a woman in her twenties or thirties with COVID-19, enrolled during active disease. J is TRBJ1-4 and V is TRBV6-5, with a tentative D call TRBD1 (5 bases). The sequencing sample was made of peripheral blood. CDR3 sequence reads: CASSSQGLDEKLFF. CDR3 DNA sequence: TGTGCCAGCAGCTCTCAGGGCCTCGATGAAAAACTGTTTTTT.